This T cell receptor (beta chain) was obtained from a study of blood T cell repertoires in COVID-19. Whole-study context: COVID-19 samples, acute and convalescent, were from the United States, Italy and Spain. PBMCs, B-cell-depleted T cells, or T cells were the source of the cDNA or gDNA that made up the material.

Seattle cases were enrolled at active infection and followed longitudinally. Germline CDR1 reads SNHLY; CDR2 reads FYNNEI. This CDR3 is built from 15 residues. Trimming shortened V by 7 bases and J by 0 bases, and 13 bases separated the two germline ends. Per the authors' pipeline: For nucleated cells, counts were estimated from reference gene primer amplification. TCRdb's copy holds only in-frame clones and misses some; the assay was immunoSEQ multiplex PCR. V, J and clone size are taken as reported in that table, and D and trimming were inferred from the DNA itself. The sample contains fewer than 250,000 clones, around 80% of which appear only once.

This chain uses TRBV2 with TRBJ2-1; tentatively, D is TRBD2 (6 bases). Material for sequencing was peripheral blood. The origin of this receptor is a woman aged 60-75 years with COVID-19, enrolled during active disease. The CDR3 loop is CASTPLGGSYNEQFF. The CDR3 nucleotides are TGTGCCAGCACTCCTCTCGGGGGCTCCTACAATGAGCAGTTCTTC.